This TCR beta chain was obtained from a study of cytomegalovirus exposure and HLA in healthy donors. The CDR3 has 14 residues. Germline V gene sequence: CDR1 MNHEY, CDR2 SVGAGI. Losses at the gene ends were 6 bases for V and 2 bases for J; bases not matched to a gene: 5. PCR involved 60 Vbeta and 13 Jbeta primers. Clones were sequenced by immunoSEQ multiplex PCR, and TCRdb holds only the in-frame ones, with some missing. The sample has roughly 95,000 clones, roughly four fifths seen once. The rearrangement joins TRBV6-5 to TRBJ2-3; 7 positions agree with TRBD2. The TCR was taken from a man aged 25 to 45 in good health and CMV-seropositive. Sequencing was done on a sample of PBMCs. In nucleotides, the CDR3 is TGTGCCAGCAGCCCCGGGGGGTTCACAGATACGCAGTATTTT. As protein: CASSPGGFTDTQYF.